This T cell receptor (beta chain) was sequenced in a study of T cells in Graves' hyperthyroidism and ophthalmopathy. Turning to the study itself: Peripheral blood was secured at the point of initial diagnosis, before any treatment.

Remarks on this clonotype: Antigen specificity is unknown. The conserved final phenylalanine or tryptophan is absent from the CDR3, which likely points to a read error. The DNA is left out, because the CDR3 cannot be placed on it with certainty; the CDR3 is given as TCRdb lists it.

Researchers amplified the TCR beta CDR3 regions from RNA transcripts. During a first-round RT-PCR of the TCR CDR3, the HTBI primer set was used. MiXCR was run by TCRdb on the multiplex PCR reads, yielding one entry per CDR3 protein. The top ten hold less than 40% of the sample, which has just under 750,000 distinct CDR3 sequences, around a third seen once. The germline CDR1 and CDR2 sequences are ENHRY and SYGVKD. The CDR3 numbers 13 amino acids, ends counted. Study findings and constraints: Blood also contained most expanded thyroid clonotypes above 0.001.

The sample was blood. The clonotype originates from a woman aged 40 to 50 with Graves' hyperthyroidism. The chain carries TRBV10-3 and TRBJ1-1; TRBD1 reflects the table's D call only, with no check against the DNA. CDR3: CAISQEGGLQANY.